The 14 T cell receptor beta chains below come from one sample, sequenced in a study of CD8 T cells in ankylosing spondylitis. Study observations and caveats: It appeared that ankylosing spondylitis blood was characterized by a TCR beta motif of seven or eight highly homologous variants.

Their specific antigens are unknown. A single record per CDR3 protein comes from TCRdb applying MiXCR to the 5' RACE reads. The sample has fewer than 750,000 distinct CDR3 sequences, around 20% seen once. The sequencing input was blood, either unsorted or a sorted T cell fraction (not recorded which). These receptors were obtained from a male donor with ankylosing spondylitis.

This clonotype has just a few counts. The V gene is TRBV11-3, the J gene TRBJ2-2; a weak D match, TRBD2 (5 bases). The CDR3 has 16 residues. Between the trimmed V and J ends, which lost 2 bases and 3 bases, there was a span of 13 bases. The germline gives CDR1 SGHNT, CDR2 YENEEA. CDR3 sequence (DNA): TGTGCCAGCAGCTTATCTAGCAGCCTCGACACCGGGGAGCTGTTTTTT. It specifies CASSLSSSLDTGELFF. Full variable domain (remainder filled in from reference TRBV11-3 and TRBJ2-2): EAGVVQSPRYKIIEKKQPVAFWCNPISGHNTLYWYLQNLGQGPELLIRYENEEAVDDSQLPKDRFSAERLKGVDSTLKIQPAELGDSAVYLCASSLSSSLDTGELFFGEGSRLTVL.

V is TRBV11-1 and J is TRBJ1-2, with 11 positions matching TRBD1. The germline V gene encodes CDR1 SGHAT and CDR2 FQDESV (reference sequence). CDR3 length: 18 residues. The J segment lost 4 bases and the V segment lost 6 bases, leaving 16 bases of the junction unmatched. The CDR3 DNA follows: TGTGCCAGCAGTTCCGCGGGACAGGGGGAAAAGATTGGCTATGGCTACACCTTC. Translated: CASSSAGQGEKIGYGYTF.

This clonotype came up a few times. This chain connects TRBV5-1 to TRBJ1-6; 9 nucleotides line up with TRBD1. CDR1 and CDR2 from the germline V gene are SGHRS and YFSETQ. This CDR3 region has 17 residues. Unmatched junction bases numbered 10, after V lost 0 bases and J lost 9 bases. The DNA of the CDR3 is TGCGCCAGCAGCTTGGTGGGACAGGGATTTGAGAGTTCACCCCTCCACTTT. This codes for CASSLVGQGFESSPLHF.

V and J are TRBV5-1 and TRBJ2-7; D tentatively fits TRBD1 or TRBD2 (6 bases each). The V gene lost 7 bases and the J gene lost 7 bases, with 15 bases spanning the gap. The CDR3 runs to 12 residues. Germline assignment: CDR1 SGHRS and CDR2 YFSETQ. This chain's CDR3 is CASLGGRVEQYF. DNA of the CDR3: TGCGCCAGCCTTGGGGGGCGCGTAGAGCAGTACTTC.

The rearrangement links TRBV18 to TRBJ2-3, with 7 bases fitting TRBD2. The J segment lost 0 bases and the V segment lost 2 bases, leaving 5 bases of the junction unmatched. Per the germline V gene, CDR1 is KGHSH and CDR2 is LQKENI. This CDR3 comprises 16 residues. The CDR3 nucleotides read TGTGCCAGCTCACCAGCGAGCGGGGCTAGCACAGATACGCAGTATTTT. As protein: CASSPASGASTDTQYF.

Only a few counts were recorded for this clonotype. The CDR3 DNA sequence: TGTGCCAGCAGCTTTAGCGGGGGGGCCTGGAATGAGCAGTTCTTC. Translated: CASSFSGGAWNEQFF. The V call is TRBV5-6, the J call TRBJ2-1, with 11 bases aligning to TRBD2. This CDR3 region has 15 residues. V lost 2 bases, J lost 7 bases, and 5 bases stayed unmatched. Germline V gene lookup returns CDR1 SGHDT and CDR2 YYEEEE.

The CDR3 DNA reads as TGTGCCAGCGGACAGGGGGCAACTAATGAAAAACTGTTTTTT. It yields the protein CASGQGATNEKLFF. The chain recombines TRBV7-2 with TRBJ1-4; 10 nucleotides line up with TRBD1. The CDR3 runs 14 residues. The ends lost 8 bases at V and 0 bases at J; junction bases unmatched: 0. Germline values: CDR1 SGHTA, CDR2 FQGNSA.

This clonotype was recorded many times. The CDR3 protein is CASSARQGGSNEQFF. CDR3 bases: TGTGCCAGCAGTGCGCGGCAGGGAGGGTCCAATGAGCAGTTCTTC. V usage is TRBV6-4 and J usage is TRBJ2-1, with 7 bases identical to TRBD2. The germline CDR1 and CDR2 sequences are MRHNA and SNTAGT. This CDR3 region has 15 residues. With V trimmed by 4 bases and J by 6 bases, 9 bases remained unmatched.

The sample holds many counts of this clonotype. V usage is TRBV12-3 or TRBV12-4 and J usage is TRBJ2-7; TRBD1 agrees at 9 bases. The CDR3 loop spans 13 amino acids. J lost 5 bases, V lost 5 bases, and 4 bases had no gene match. The CDR3 DNA sequence: TGTGCCAGCAGTACCGGGACAGGGAACGAGCAGTACTTC. Translation gives CASSTGTGNEQYF.

The rearrangement joins TRBV7-9 to TRBJ2-7; a weak D match, TRBD1 (6 bases). Deletions cut 5 bases from V and 2 bases from J, with 13 bases between. There are 14 residues in the CDR3. CDR1 and CDR2 (germline): SEHNR, FQNEAQ (reference sequence). CDR3 residues: CASSHRDKTYEQYF. CDR3 bases: TGTGCCAGCAGCCACCGGGACAAGACCTACGAGCAGTACTTC.

A few counts support this clonotype. The rearrangement uses TRBV6-1 and TRBJ2-1, with 13 bases lining up with TRBD2. This CDR3 is built from 15 residues. CDR1 MNHNS and CDR2 SASEGT come from the germline V gene. With V trimmed by 7 bases and J by 8 bases, 8 bases remained unmatched. The CDR3: CASTPLAGGVDEQFF. The DNA for the CDR3 is TGTGCCAGCACCCCACTAGCGGGAGGGGTCGATGAGCAGTTCTTC.

V and J are TRBV25-1 and TRBJ1-2; 7 nucleotides match TRBD1. This CDR3 is 17 amino acids long. V trimming: 2 bases; J trimming: 2 bases; junction bases outside the gene matches: 11. The germline V gene has CDR1 MGHDK and CDR2 SYGVNS. CDR3 coding DNA: TGTGCCAGCAGTGAACGACAGGGTAACCGGGGAAACTATGGCTACACCTTC. Encoded protein: CASSERQGNRGNYGYTF.

The V call is TRBV20-1, the J call TRBJ2-1; TRBD2 aligns across 7 bases. This CDR3 region has 14 residues. Trimming removed 6 bases from V and 6 bases from J; junction bases left unmatched: 11. The germline CDR1 and CDR2 sequences are DFQATT and SNEGSKA (reference sequence). CDR3 sequence (DNA): TGCAGTGCCACCCCCCGCGGGGGTGGCAATGAGCAGTTCTTC. Amino acid sequence: CSATPRGGGNEQFF.

This clonotype was detected a few times. This sequence joins TRBV10-3 and TRBJ2-3, with 10 nucleotides matching TRBD2. This CDR3 is built from 15 residues. Germline-derived CDR1 and CDR2 are ENHRY and SYGVKD. Trimming at V came to 10 bases and at J to 4 bases, leaving 11 bases not matched to a gene. The CDR3 region has the DNA TGTGCCACCACGCCTAGCGGGAGTCAGTCAGATACGCAGTATTTT. This sequence encodes CATTPSGSQSDTQYF.